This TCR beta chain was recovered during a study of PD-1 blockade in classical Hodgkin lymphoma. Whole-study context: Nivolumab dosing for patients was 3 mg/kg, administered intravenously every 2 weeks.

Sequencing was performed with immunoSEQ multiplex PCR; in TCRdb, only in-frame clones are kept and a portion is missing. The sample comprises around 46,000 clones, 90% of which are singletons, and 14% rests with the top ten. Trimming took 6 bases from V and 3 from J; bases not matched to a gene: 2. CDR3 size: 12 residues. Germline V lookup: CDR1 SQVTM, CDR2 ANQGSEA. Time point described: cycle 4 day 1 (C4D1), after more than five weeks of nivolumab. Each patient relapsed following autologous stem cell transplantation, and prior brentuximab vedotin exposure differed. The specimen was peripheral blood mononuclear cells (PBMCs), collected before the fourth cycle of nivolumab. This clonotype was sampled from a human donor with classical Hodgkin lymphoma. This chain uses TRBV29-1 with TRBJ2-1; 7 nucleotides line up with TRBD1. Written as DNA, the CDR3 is TGCAGCGTGTACAGGGGCTACAATGAGCAGTTCTTC. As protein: CSVYRGYNEQFF.